The 9 T cell receptor beta chains below come from one sample, sequenced in a study of blood T cell repertoires in COVID-19. The table came from immunoSEQ multiplex PCR; TCRdb's copy has only in-frame clones and leaves some out. This table has 300,000 to 450,000 clones, more than 75% appearing once. Sequenced input: peripheral blood. These receptors were obtained from a woman aged 55-69 years with COVID-19, enrolled during active disease.

V is TRBV3-1 (or the pseudogene TRBV3-2) and J is TRBJ1-2; TRBD1 is a possible D gene (5 bases). The CDR3 covers 14 residues. CDR1 is LGHDT and CDR2 is YNNKEL in the germline V gene (reference sequence). V was pared by 4 bases and J by 6 bases, with 15 bases between. CDR3 amino acids: CASSPSGGVHGYTF. The CDR3 coding sequence is TGTGCCAGCAGCCCGTCGGGAGGGGTTCATGGCTACACCTTC.

The V gene is TRBV5-8, the J gene TRBJ1-1; 12 bases are shared with TRBD1. Unmatched junction bases numbered 6, after V lost 2 bases and J lost 4 bases. CDR3 size: 16 residues. Germline CDR1 is SGHTS and CDR2 is YDEGEE. The CDR3 here is CASSLGDRGLGTEAFF. CDR3 DNA sequence: TGTGCCAGCAGCTTAGGGGACAGGGGGCTGGGCACTGAAGCTTTCTTT.

This chain joins TRBV6-1 and TRBJ2-3; 8 positions match TRBD1. V gave up 2 bases and J gave up 5 bases; unmatched junction bases: 9. CDR3 length equals 16 residues. The germline CDR1 and CDR2 sequences are MNHNS and SASEGT. This CDR3 is CASSEWGQGAQDTQYF. In DNA form, the CDR3 reads TGTGCCAGCAGTGAATGGGGGCAGGGGGCACAAGATACGCAGTATTTT.

The chain couples TRBV7-9 to TRBJ2-5; 11 bases fit TRBD2. V lost 5 bases to trimming and J lost 3 bases; unmatched junction nucleotides: 8. The length of the CDR3 is 16 residues. Germline-derived CDR1 and CDR2 are SEHNR and FQNEAQ (reference sequence). CDR3 sequence reads: CASSHRLAGLKETQYF. In DNA form, the CDR3 reads TGTGCCAGCAGCCACCGACTAGCGGGGTTGAAAGAGACCCAGTACTTC.

This chain connects TRBV5-1 to TRBJ1-5, with unresolved D. In germline, CDR1 is SGHRS, CDR2 YFSETQ. Trimming shortened V by 2 bases and J by 3 bases, and 9 bases separated the two germline ends. This CDR3 is built from 14 residues. The CDR3 sequence is CASSFDGLNQPQHF. The CDR3 region has the DNA TGCGCCAGCAGCTTTGACGGACTCAATCAGCCCCAGCATTTT.

This clone was picked up many times. The gene calls are TRBV12-5 and TRBJ1-2, with no clear D. The V gene's germline CDR1 is LGHNT and CDR2 FRNRAP. The V end lost 4 bases, the J end lost 7 bases, and 19 bases lay between the germline ends. The CDR3 has 15 amino acids. CDR3 DNA sequence: TGTGCTAGTGGTTCCCCCGGGGAGGGAAAAGGTGGCTACACCTTC. The encoded protein is CASGSPGEGKGGYTF.

This clone was detected only once. The rearrangement uses TRBV28 and TRBJ1-5, with D unresolved. V lost 9 bases and J lost 1, with 13 bases in between. The CDR3 loop spans 14 amino acids. Germline V gene sequence: CDR1 MDHEN, CDR2 SYDVKM. In DNA, the CDR3 is TGTGCCAGTAAGAGTTCGTTCAGCAATCAGCCCCAGCATTTT. It codes for CASKSSFSNQPQHF. Looking up the rest from reference TRBV28 and TRBJ1-5 gives the full variable domain: DVKVTQSSRYLVKRTGEKVFLECVQDMDHENMFWYRQDPGLGLRLIYFSYDVKMKEKGDIPEGYSVSREKKERFSLILESASTNQTSMYLCASKSSFSNQPQHFGDGTRLSIL.

The chain has TRBV11-1 and TRBJ2-3; D is undetermined. V dropped 3 bases and J dropped 5 bases, with 12 bases sitting between them. This CDR3 comprises 14 residues. Germline assignment: CDR1 SGHAT and CDR2 FQDESV (reference sequence). CDR3 sequence reads: CASSLGDTLDTQYF. The CDR3 DNA reads TGTGCCAGCAGCTTGGGTGACACACTAGATACGCAGTATTTT.

The chain recombines TRBV27 with TRBJ2-7; 8 bases are shared with TRBD1. The trim removed 6 bases at V and 1 base at J, leaving 2 bases unmatched. Germline-derived CDR1 and CDR2 are MNHEY and SMNVEV (reference sequence). The CDR3 runs to 13 residues. As DNA, the CDR3 is TGTGCCAGCAGCCGGGACAGGTCCTACGAGCAGTACTTC. It codes for CASSRDRSYEQYF.